Below are 2 T cell receptor beta chains sequenced from a single sample in a study of blood T cell repertoires in COVID-19. This table comes from immunoSEQ multiplex PCR, and its TCRdb copy is limited to in-frame clones, with some not included. In the table there are approximately 220,000 clones, 88% of which are singletons. Sample: peripheral blood. These receptors were collected from a man between 40 and 49 years old with acute or convalescent COVID-19.

The chain joins TRBV28 to TRBJ2-7, with 8 bases lining up with TRBD2. Germline lookup yields CDR1 MDHEN and CDR2 SYDVKM. The CDR3 is made up of 15 amino acids. J gave up 2 bases and V 3 bases, and 6 bases lay outside the gene matches. The CDR3 sequence: CASSFSAGVAYEQYF. The CDR3 bases are TGTGCCAGCAGTTTTTCAGCGGGAGTGGCCTACGAGCAGTACTTC.

The rearrangement uses TRBV19 and TRBJ2-5; no reliable D call. There are 14 residues in the CDR3. The V end was cut by 0 bases, the J end by 5 bases, with 10 bases between. Germline lookup yields CDR1 LNHDA and CDR2 SQIVND (reference sequence). In DNA, the CDR3 is TGTGCCAGTAGTATAGATATCCAGAGGGAGACCCAGTACTTC. As protein: CASSIDIQRETQYF.